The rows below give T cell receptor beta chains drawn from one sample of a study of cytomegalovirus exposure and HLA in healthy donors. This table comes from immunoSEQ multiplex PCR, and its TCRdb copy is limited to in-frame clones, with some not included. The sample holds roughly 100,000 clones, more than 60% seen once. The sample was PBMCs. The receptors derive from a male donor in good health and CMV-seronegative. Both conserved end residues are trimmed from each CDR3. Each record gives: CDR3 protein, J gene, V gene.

ASSQDWTSGRGYIQY,TRBJ2-4,TRBV4-1
ASRIGTRGRNQPQH,TRBJ1-5,TRBV28
ASSREQGHPYEQY,TRBJ2-7,TRBV4-3
ASSFRAPDTEAF,TRBJ1-1,TRBV7-8
ASSLNGLAGGQDTQY,TRBJ2-3,TRBV27
ASSPLPVYEQY,TRBJ2-7,TRBV5-6
ASSQGRTGPYEQY,TRBJ2-7,TRBV4-3
ASSDSWGDEQY,TRBJ2-7,TRBV6-4
ASSSGGSGANVLT,TRBJ2-6,TRBV27
ASSSLGGFPNEKLF,TRBJ1-4,TRBV7-9
ASSENRNYGYT,TRBJ1-2,TRBV2
ASSPTGSNQPQH,TRBJ1-5,TRBV5-1
ASSSTSGSYEQY,TRBJ2-7,TRBV7-2
ASSPGVAGGWTDTQY,TRBJ2-3,TRBV7-3
ASSLWGRGNTIY,TRBJ1-3,TRBV7-9
ASSLGSGETQY,TRBJ2-5,TRBV5-6
ASSFSGSSHQPQH,TRBJ1-5,TRBV6-5
ASSLAPLEETQY,TRBJ2-5,TRBV5-1
AASDGGQGEYSNQPQH,TRBJ1-5,TRBV15
ASSSKPGEGKTYNEQF,TRBJ2-1,TRBV5-1
ASSLGSTGVEEKLF,TRBJ1-4,TRBV7-8
ASSSTGEGGYT,TRBJ1-2,TRBV7-9
ASSIGDTQY,TRBJ2-3,TRBV19
ASSLRQGAAGYT,TRBJ1-2,TRBV13
ASSQPPAGVNQPQH,TRBJ1-5,TRBV4-1
ASSLAPSSYNEQF,TRBJ2-1,TRBV5-1
ASSQETGLNTEAF,TRBJ1-1,TRBV4-2
ASTTTVTYEQY,TRBJ2-7,TRBV2
ASSILRGSYTEAF,TRBJ1-1,TRBV7-9
ASSPTRTGQGKTGELF,TRBJ2-2,TRBV11-2
ASSLYGRADTEAF,TRBJ1-1,TRBV7-3
ASSTSGTQKTYEQY,TRBJ2-7,TRBV19
ASSLGAANTEAF,TRBJ1-1,TRBV7-3
ASSEAGQPQH,TRBJ1-5,TRBV2
ASIDRVPGELF,TRBJ2-2,TRBV7-9
ASSQWGGRATGELF,TRBJ2-2,TRBV14
ASRPNPDSNEKLF,TRBJ1-4,TRBV28
ASTGGASYEQY,TRBJ2-7,TRBV11-3
ASRPRLGGSNTEAF,TRBJ1-1,TRBV4-2
ASRDPAGDNEQF,TRBJ2-1,TRBV2
ASRGSDRYTEAF,TRBJ1-1,TRBV27
ASSKALGARPQH,TRBJ1-5,TRBV21-1
ASSPTPQTSYNEQF,TRBJ2-1,TRBV11-3
ASSYGGVMNTEAF,TRBJ1-1,TRBV6-6
ASSEDPGDRDEQY,TRBJ2-7,TRBV10-2
ASSQQTGDTEAF,TRBJ1-1,TRBV4-3
ASSPRLAGGPGELF,TRBJ2-2,TRBV6-6
ASSDSYNEQF,TRBJ2-1,TRBV27